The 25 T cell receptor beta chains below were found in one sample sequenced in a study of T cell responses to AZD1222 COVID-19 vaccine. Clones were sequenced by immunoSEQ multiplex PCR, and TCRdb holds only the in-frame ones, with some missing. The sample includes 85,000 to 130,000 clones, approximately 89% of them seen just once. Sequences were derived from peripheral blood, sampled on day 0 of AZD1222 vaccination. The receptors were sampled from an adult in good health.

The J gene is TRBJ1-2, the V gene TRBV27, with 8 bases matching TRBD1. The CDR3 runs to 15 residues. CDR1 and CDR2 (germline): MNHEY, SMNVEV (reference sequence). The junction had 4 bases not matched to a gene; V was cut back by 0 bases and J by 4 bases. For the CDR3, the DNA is TGTGCCAGCAGTTTATCGCAGGGGGCTGGCTATGGCTACACCTTC. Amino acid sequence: CASSLSQGAGYGYTF.

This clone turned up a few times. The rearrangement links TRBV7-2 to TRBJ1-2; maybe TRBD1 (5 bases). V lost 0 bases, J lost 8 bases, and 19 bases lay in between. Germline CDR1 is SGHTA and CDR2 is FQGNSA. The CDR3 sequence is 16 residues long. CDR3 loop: CASSLAVARTLGGYTF. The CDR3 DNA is TGTGCCAGCAGCTTAGCCGTAGCACGGACACTGGGGGGCTACACCTTC.

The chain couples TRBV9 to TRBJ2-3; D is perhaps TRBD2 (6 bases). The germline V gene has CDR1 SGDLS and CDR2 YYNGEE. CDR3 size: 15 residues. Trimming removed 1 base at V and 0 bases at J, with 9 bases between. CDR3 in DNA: TGTGCCAGCAGCGTATGGGGGGATAGCACAGATACGCAGTATTTT. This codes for CASSVWGDSTDTQYF.

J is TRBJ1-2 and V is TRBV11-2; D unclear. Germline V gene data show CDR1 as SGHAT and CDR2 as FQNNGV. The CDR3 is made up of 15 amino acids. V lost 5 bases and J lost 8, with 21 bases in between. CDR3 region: CASSRSGETYGGYTF. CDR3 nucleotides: TGTGCCAGCAGCCGATCGGGAGAGACCTATGGCGGCTACACCTTC.

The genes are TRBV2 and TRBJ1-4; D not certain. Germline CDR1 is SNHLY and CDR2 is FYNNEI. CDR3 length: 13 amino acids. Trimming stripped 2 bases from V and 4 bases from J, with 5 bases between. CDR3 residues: CASSETVNEKLFF. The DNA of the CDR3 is TGTGCCAGCAGTGAAACAGTTAATGAAAAACTGTTTTTT.

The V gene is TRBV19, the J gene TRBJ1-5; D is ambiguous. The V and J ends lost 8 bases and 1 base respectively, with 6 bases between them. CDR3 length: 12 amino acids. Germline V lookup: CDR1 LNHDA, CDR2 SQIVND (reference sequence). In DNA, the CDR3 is TGTGCCAGTGGGGTAAGCAATCAGCCCCAGCATTTT. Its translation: CASGVSNQPQHF.

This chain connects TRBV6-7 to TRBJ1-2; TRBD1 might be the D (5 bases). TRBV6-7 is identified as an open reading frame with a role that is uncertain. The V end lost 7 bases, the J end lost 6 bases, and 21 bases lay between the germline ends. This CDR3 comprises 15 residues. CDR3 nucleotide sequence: TGTGCCAGCATACCCAAGGGTACGGAGGGGAATGGCTACACCTTC. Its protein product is CASIPKGTEGNGYTF.

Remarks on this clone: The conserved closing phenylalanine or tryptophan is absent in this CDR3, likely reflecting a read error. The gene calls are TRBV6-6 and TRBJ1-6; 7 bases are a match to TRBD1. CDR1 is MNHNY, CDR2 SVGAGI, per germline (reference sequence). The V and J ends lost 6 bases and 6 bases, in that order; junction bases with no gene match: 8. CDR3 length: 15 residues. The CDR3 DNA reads TGTGCCAGCAGGTGGACAGGTTTTGGTAATTCACCCCTCCACCTT. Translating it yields CASRWTGFGNSPLHL.

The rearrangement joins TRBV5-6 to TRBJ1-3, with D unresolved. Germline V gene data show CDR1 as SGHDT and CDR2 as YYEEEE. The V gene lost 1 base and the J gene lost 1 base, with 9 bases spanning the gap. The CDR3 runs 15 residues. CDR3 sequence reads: CASSLWVLSGNTIYF. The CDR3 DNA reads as TGTGCCAGCAGCTTGTGGGTTTTGTCTGGAAACACCATATATTTT. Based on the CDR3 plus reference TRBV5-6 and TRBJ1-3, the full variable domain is DAGVTQSPTHLIKTRGQQVTLRCSPKSGHDTVSWYQQALGQGPQFIFQYYEEEERQRGNFPDRFSGHQFPNYSSELNVNALLLGDSALYLCASSLWVLSGNTIYFGEGSWLTVV.

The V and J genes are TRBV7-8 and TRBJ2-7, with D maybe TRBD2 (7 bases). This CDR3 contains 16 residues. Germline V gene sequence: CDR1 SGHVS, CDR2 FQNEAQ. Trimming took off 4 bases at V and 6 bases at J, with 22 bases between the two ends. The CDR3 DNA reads TGTGCCAGCAGCTATCCCGTAGTGGGGGGGCCGCTCGAGCAGTACTTC. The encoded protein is CASSYPVVGGPLEQYF.

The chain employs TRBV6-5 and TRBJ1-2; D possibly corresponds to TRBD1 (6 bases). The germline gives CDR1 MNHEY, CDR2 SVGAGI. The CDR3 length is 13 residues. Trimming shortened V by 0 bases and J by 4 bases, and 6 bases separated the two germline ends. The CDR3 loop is CASSYSTGYGYTF. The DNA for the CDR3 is TGTGCCAGCAGTTACTCGACAGGCTATGGCTACACCTTC.

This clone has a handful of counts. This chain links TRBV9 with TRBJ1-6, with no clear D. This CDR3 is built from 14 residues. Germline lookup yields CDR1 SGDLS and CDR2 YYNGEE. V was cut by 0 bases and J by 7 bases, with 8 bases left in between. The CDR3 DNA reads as TGTGCCAGCAGCGTAGCTAGTAGGAATTCACCCCTCCACTTT. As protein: CASSVASRNSPLHF. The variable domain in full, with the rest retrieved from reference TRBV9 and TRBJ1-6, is DSGVTQTPKHLITATGQRVTLRCSPRSGDLSVYWYQQSLDQGLQFLIQYYNGEERAKGNILERFSAQQFPDLHSELNLSSLELGDSALYFCASSVASRNSPLHFGNGTRLTVT.

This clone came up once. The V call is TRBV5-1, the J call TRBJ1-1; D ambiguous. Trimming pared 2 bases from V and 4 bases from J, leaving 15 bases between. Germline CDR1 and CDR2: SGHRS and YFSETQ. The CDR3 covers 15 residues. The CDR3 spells CASSFKRELGTEAFF. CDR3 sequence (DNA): TGCGCCAGCAGCTTTAAAAGGGAATTGGGCACTGAAGCTTTCTTT.

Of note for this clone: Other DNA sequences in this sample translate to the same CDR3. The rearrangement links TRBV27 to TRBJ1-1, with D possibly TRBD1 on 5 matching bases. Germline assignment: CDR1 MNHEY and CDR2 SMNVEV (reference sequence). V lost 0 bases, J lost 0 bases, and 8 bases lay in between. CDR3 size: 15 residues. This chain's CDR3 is CASSLSRGMNTEAFF. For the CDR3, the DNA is TGTGCCAGCAGTTTATCGCGGGGGATGAACACTGAAGCTTTCTTT.

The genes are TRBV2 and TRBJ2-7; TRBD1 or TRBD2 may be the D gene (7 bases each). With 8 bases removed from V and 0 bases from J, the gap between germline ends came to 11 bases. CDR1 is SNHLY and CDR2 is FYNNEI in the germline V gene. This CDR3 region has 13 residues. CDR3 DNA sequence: TGTGCCAGCCAGGGGGGGGCCTCCTACGAGCAGTACTTC. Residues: CASQGGASYEQYF.

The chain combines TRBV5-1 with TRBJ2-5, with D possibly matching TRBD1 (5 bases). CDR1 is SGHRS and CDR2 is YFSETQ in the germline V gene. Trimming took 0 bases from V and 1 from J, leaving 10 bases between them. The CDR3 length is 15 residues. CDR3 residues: CASSLGQGRQETQYF. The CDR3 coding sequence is TGCGCCAGCAGCTTGGGGCAGGGCCGCCAAGAGACCCAGTACTTC.

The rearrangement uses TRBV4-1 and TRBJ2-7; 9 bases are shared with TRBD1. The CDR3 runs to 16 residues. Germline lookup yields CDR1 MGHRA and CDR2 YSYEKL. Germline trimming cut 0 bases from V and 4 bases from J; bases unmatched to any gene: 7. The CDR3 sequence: CASSQDRDRVLYEQYF. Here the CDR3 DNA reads TGCGCCAGCAGCCAAGATAGGGACAGGGTGTTGTACGAGCAGTACTTC.

The CDR3 is CASSQELGSNSPLHF. The CDR3 DNA reads as TGTGCCAGCAGCCAAGAACTCGGTTCTAATTCACCCCTCCACTTT. The rearrangement joins TRBV14 to TRBJ1-6; D remains unclear. From germline, CDR1 is SGHDN and CDR2 FVKESK. This CDR3 is 15 amino acids long. Deletions cut 0 bases from V and 6 bases from J, with 9 bases between. Complete variable domain (other parts from reference TRBV14 and TRBJ1-6): EAGVTQFPSHSVIEKGQTVTLRCDPISGHDNLYWYRRVMGKEIKFLLHFVKESKQDESGMPNNRFLAERTGGTYSTLKVQPAELEDSGVYFCASSQELGSNSPLHFGNGTRLTVT.

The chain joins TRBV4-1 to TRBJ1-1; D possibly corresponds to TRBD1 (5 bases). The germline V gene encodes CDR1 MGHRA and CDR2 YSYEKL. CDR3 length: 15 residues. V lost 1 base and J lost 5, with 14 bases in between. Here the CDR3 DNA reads TGCGCCAGCAGCCAAGTTGGGGGAGTGGGGACTGAAGCTTTCTTT. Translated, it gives CASSQVGGVGTEAFF.

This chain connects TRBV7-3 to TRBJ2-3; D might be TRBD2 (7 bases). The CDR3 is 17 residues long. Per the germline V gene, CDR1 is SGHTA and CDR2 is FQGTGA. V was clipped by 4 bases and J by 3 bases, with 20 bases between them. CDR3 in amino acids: CASSSQWGGLTTDTQYF. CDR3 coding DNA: TGTGCCAGCAGCTCCCAGTGGGGGGGCCTTACGACAGATACGCAGTATTTT.

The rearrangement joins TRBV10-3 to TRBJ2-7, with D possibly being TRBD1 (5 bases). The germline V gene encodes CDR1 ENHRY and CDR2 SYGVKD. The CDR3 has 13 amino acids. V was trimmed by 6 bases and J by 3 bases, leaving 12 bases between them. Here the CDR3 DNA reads TGTGCCATCAGGCCGACAGAAAGCTACGAGCAGTACTTC. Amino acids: CAIRPTESYEQYF.

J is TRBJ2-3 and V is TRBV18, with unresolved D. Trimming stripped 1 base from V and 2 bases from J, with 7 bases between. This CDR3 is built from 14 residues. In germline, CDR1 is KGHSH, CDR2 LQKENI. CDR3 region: CASSPLINTDTQYF. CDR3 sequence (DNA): TGTGCCAGCTCACCACTTATCAACACAGATACGCAGTATTTT.

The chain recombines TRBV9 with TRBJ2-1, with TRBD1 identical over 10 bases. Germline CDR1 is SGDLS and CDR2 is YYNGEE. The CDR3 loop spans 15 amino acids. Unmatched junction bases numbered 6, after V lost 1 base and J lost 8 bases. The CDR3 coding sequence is TGTGCCAGCAGCGTATTAGGACAGGGGGGCTATGAGCAGTTCTTC. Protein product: CASSVLGQGGYEQFF.

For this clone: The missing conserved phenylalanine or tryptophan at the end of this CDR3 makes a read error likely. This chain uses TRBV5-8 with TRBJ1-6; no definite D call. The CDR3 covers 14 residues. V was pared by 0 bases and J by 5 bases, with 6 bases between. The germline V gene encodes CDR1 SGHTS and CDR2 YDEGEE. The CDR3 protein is CASSLGEHNSPLHL. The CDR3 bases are TGTGCCAGCAGCTTGGGGGAGCATAATTCACCCCTCCACCTT.

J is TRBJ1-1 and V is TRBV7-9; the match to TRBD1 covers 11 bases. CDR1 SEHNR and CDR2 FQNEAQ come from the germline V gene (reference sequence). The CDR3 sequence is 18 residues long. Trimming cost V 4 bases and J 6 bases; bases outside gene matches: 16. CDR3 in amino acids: CASSSRPGQGAQASEAFF. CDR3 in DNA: TGTGCCAGCAGCTCACGTCCCGGACAGGGGGCGCAGGCTTCTGAAGCTTTCTTT.